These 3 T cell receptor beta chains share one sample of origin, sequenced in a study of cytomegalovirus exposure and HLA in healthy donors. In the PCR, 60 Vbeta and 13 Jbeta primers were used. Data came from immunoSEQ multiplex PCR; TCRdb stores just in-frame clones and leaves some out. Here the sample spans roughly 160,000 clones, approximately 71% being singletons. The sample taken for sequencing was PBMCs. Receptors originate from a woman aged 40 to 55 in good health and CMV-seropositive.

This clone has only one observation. CDR3 nucleotides: TGTGCCAGCAGCCCCAGCCGGGTCGGGGAGCTGTTTTTT. It yields the protein CASSPSRVGELFF. This rearrangement joins TRBV7-2 to TRBJ2-2; no firm D call. Germline CDR1 and CDR2: SGHTA and FQGNSA. The CDR3 sequence is 13 residues long. V lost 5 bases and J lost 7, with 11 bases in between. Filled out from reference TRBV7-2 and TRBJ2-2, the complete variable domain reads GAGVSQSPSNKVTEKGKDVELRCDPISGHTALYWYRQSLGQGLEFLIYFQGNSAPDKSGLPSDRFSAERTGGSVSTLTIQRTQQEDSAVYLCASSPSRVGELFFGEGSRLTVL.

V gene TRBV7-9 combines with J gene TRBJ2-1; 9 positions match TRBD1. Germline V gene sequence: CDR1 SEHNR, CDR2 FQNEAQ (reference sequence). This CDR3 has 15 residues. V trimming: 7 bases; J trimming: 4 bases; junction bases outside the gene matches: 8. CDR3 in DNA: TGTGCCAGCAACCTCGCGGGACAGGGTTACAATGAGCAGTTCTTC. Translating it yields CASNLAGQGYNEQFF.

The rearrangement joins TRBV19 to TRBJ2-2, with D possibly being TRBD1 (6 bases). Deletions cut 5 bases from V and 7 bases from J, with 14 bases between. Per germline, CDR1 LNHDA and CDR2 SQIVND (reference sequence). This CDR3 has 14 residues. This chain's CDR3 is CASSSTGFGGELFF. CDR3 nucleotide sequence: TGTGCCAGTAGTTCAACAGGGTTCGGCGGGGAGCTGTTTTTT.